The present entry profiles one TCR beta chain with its context. This record belongs to a study of blood T cell repertoires in COVID-19. The CDR3 extends over 14 amino acids. V was trimmed by 3 bases and J by 5 bases, leaving 13 bases between them. Germline V gene sequence: CDR1 LNHDA, CDR2 SQIVND (reference sequence). Profiled with immunoSEQ multiplex PCR; TCRdb holds only in-frame clones, not every one. The sample yields 350,000 to 400,000 clones, 87% seen once. This receptor was obtained from a man in his forties in a cohort exposed to, infected with or recovered from COVID-19 (not recorded which). This chain uses TRBV19 with TRBJ1-2; D remains unclear. Source material: PBMCs or T cells enriched from blood (not recorded which). The CDR3 sequence: CASSIIEAGYGYTF. The CDR3, as DNA: TGTGCCAGTAGTATTATTGAGGCGGGTTATGGCTACACCTTC.